This T cell receptor (beta chain) originates from a study of T cell responses to AZD1222 COVID-19 vaccine. Findings of the study overall: Spike-specific TCRs gained breadth and depth after people received two AZD1222 doses.

The CDR3 is 14 residues long. Germline V gives CDR1 MGHDK, CDR2 SYGVNS. The V segment lost 6 bases and the J segment 7 bases; nucleotides outside the gene matches: 7. A word on this clone: Its antigen is still unknown.

Here immunoSEQ multiplex PCR was the method, and the copy in TCRdb shows in-frame clones only, minus some. The data show roughly 96,000 clones, roughly 87% seen once. This TCR was recovered from an adult in good health. Sequenced material: peripheral blood, taken on day 0 of AZD1222 vaccination. V and J are TRBV25-1 and TRBJ2-1, with 9 bases matching TRBD1. Written as DNA, the CDR3 is TGTGCCAGCAGCACAGGGGGCGCCGGTAATGAGCAGTTCTTC. It translates to CASSTGGAGNEQFF. Complete variable domain (other parts from reference TRBV25-1 and TRBJ2-1): EADIYQTPRYLVIGTGKKITLECSQTMGHDKMYWYQQDPGMELHLIHYSYGVNSTEKGDLSSESTVSRIRTEHFPLTLESARPSHTSQYLCASSTGGAGNEQFFGPGTRLTVL.